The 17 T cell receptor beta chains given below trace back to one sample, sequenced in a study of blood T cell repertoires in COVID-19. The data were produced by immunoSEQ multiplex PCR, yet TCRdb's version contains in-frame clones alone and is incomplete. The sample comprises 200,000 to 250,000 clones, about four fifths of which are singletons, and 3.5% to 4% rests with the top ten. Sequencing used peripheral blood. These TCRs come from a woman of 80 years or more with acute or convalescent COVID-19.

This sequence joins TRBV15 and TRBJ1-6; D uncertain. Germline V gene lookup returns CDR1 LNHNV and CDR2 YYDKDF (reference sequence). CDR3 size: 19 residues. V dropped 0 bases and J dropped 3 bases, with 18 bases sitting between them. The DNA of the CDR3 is TGTGCCACCAGCAGAGATCTGACTGTGCGGGATTTCTATAATTCACCCCTCCACTTT. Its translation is CATSRDLTVRDFYNSPLHF.

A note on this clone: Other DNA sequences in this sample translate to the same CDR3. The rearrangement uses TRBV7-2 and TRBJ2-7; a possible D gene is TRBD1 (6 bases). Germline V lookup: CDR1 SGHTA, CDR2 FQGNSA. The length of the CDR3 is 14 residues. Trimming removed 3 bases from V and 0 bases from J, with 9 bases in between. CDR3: CASSLGHSSYEQYF. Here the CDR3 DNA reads TGTGCCAGCAGCTTGGGACACAGCTCCTACGAGCAGTACTTC.

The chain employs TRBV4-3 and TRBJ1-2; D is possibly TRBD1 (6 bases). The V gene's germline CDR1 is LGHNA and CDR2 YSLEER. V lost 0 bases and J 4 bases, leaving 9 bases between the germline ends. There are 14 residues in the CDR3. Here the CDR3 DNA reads TGCGCCAGCAGCCAAGAAACAGGGAGCTATGGCTACACCTTC. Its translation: CASSQETGSYGYTF.

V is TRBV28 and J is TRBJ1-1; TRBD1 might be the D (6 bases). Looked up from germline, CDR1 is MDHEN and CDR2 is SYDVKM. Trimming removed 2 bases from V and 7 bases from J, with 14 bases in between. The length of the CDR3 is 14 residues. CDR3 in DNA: TGTGCCAGCAGTTTAATCAGGGGCGTCCTTGAAGCTTTCTTT. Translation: CASSLIRGVLEAFF. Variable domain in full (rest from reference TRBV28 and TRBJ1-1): DVKVTQSSRYLVKRTGEKVFLECVQDMDHENMFWYRQDPGLGLRLIYFSYDVKMKEKGDIPEGYSVSREKKERFSLILESASTNQTSMYLCASSLIRGVLEAFFGQGTRLTVV.

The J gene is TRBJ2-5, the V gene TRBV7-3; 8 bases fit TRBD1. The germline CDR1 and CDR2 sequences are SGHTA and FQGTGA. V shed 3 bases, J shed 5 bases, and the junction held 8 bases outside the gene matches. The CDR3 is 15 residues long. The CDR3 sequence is CASSFQTGARETQYF. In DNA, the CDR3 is TGTGCCAGCAGCTTCCAGACAGGGGCGCGGGAGACCCAGTACTTC.

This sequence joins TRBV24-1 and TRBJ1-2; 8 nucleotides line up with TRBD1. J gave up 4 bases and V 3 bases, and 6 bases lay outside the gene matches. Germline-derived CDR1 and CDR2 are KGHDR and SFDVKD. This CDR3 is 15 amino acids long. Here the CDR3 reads CATSDRDRGSYGYTF. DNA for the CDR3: TGTGCCACCAGTGATCGCGACAGGGGCTCCTATGGCTACACCTTC.

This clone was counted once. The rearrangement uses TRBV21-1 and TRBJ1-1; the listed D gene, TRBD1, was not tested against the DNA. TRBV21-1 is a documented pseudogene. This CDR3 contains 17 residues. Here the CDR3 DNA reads TGTGCCAGCAGCTCCCCCGGGACAGGGGGACCGAGAACTGAAGCTTTCTTT. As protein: CASSSPGTGGPRTEAFF.

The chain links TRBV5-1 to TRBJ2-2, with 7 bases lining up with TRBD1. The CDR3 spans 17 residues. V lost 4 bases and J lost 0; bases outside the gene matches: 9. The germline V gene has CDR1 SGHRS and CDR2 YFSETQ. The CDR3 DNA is TGCGCCAGCAGCAGAGGGACAGCCTCTTCGAACACCGGGGAGCTGTTTTTT. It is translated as CASSRGTASSNTGELFF.

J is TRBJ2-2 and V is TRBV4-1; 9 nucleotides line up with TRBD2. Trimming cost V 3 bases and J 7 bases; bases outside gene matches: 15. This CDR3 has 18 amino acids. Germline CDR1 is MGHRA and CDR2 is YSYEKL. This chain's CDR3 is CASSHPRSGGTSGGELFF. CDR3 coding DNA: TGCGCCAGCAGCCACCCCAGGAGCGGGGGGACGTCCGGCGGGGAGCTGTTTTTT.

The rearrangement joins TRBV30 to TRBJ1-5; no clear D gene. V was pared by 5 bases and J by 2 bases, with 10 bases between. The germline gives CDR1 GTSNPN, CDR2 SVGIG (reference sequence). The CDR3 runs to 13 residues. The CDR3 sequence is CAWGGLGNQPQHF. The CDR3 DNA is TGTGCCTGGGGAGGGCTGGGCAATCAGCCCCAGCATTTT.

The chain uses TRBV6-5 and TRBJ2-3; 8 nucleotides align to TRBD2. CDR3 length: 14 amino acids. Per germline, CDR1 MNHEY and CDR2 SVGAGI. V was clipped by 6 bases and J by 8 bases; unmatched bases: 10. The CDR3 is CASRTGTRGGTQYF. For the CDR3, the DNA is TGTGCCAGCAGGACCGGGACTAGAGGAGGTACGCAGTATTTT.

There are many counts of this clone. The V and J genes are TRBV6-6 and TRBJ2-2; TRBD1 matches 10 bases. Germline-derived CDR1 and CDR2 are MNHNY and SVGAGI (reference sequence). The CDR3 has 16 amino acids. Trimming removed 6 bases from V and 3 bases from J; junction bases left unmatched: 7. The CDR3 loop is CASSRQGAEYTGELFF. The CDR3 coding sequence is TGTGCCAGCAGCCGACAGGGGGCTGAGTACACCGGGGAGCTGTTTTTT.

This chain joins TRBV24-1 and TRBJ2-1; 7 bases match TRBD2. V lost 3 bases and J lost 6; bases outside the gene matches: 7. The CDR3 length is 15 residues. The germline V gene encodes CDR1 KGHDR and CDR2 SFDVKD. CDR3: CATSDPSGISNEQFF. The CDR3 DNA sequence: TGTGCCACCAGTGATCCCAGCGGGATTAGCAATGAGCAGTTCTTC.

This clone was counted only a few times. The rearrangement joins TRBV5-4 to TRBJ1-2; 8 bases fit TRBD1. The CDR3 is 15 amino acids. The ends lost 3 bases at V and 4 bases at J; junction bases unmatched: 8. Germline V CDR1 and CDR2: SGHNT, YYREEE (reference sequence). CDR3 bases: TGTGCCAGCAGCTGGGACAGGAAGGTTGCCTATGGCTACACCTTC. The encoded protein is CASSWDRKVAYGYTF.

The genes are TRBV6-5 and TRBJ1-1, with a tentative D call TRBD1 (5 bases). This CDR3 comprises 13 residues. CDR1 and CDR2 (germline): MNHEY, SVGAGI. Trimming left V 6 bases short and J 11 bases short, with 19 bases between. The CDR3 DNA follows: TGTGCCAGCAGCCCCGAAACAGGTGTGAGTGCTTTCTTT. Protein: CASSPETGVSAFF.

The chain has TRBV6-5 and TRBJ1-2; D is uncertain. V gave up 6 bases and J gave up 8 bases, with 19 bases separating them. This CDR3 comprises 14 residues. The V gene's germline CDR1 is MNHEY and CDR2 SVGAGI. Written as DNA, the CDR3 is TGTGCCAGCAGCGAGGCGGACTGGCGGTGGGGCTACACCTTC. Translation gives CASSEADWRWGYTF.

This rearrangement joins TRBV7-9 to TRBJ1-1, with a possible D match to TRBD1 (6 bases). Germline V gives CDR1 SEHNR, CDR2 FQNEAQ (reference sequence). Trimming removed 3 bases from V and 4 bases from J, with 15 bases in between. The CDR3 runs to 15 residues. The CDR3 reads CASSFLLAQGTEAFF. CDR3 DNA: TGTGCCAGCAGCTTCCTCCTGGCACAGGGCACTGAAGCTTTCTTT.